This T cell receptor beta chain was identified during a study of blood T cell repertoires in COVID-19. Turning to the study itself: Some COVID-19 samples were acute and others convalescent; all came from the United States, Italy and Spain. Sample material is recorded as cDNA or gDNA derived from T cells, B-cell-depleted T cells, or PBMCs.

The CDR3 covers 15 residues. V dropped 7 bases and J dropped 4; count of bases not matched to a gene: 8. CDR1 is MNHNY, CDR2 SVGAGI, per germline (reference sequence). In the study's own analysis: By means of reference gene primer amplification, nucleated cell counts were estimated. Here immunoSEQ multiplex PCR was the method, and the copy in TCRdb shows in-frame clones only, minus some. V and J calls and clone size are copied from that table; D and trimming were computed from the DNA. The table records approximately 280,000 clones, approximately 84% of them present only once. Seattle researchers signed up patients amid active infection and tracked them longitudinally.

The sequenced sample was peripheral blood. The chain recombines TRBV6-6 with TRBJ2-3, with 10 bases that match TRBD2. This TCR came from a human donor with COVID-19, enrolled during active disease. The donor label of this sample is uncertain. CDR3 protein: CASTPSGSIPDTQYF. CDR3 nucleotides: TGTGCCAGCACCCCTAGCGGGAGCATCCCAGATACGCAGTATTTT.